The 2 T cell receptor beta chains listed next were all sequenced from one sample in a study of identical twins listed by TCRdb under 2016. Library construction relied on 5' RACE. Sequencing was carried out with an Illumina HiSeq 2000. TCRdb applied fastp at Q25 and MiXCR to the public reads, then kept only in-frame beta chains. Duplicate CDR3 protein sequences are folded into a single record with the most common DNA and genes. The sample table lists around 240,000 distinct CDR3 sequences, roughly 7% of them with a count of one. 3.5% to 4% of the sample belongs to the ten largest clones. The sample was also reused in another study, on yellow fever vaccine responses in identical twins.

Source material: memory (CD45RO+) T cells sorted from blood. The meaning of the sample's cell subset or site label: CD45RO+ enriched T cells. The receptors derive from a woman under 30 in good health.

The sample holds a few counts of this clonotype. The chain has TRBV6-2 or TRBV6-3 and TRBJ2-7, with D unclear. CDR3 size: 12 residues. Germline CDR1 and CDR2: MNHEY and SVGEGT. The CDR3 protein is CASSNSNYEQYV. CDR3 DNA sequence: TGTGCCAGCAGTAACTCGAACTACGAGCAGTACGTC.

V usage is TRBV11-2 and J usage is TRBJ2-3; possible D gene TRBD1, 6 bases. Germline loops: CDR1 SGHAT, CDR2 FQNNGV. This CDR3 is built from 16 residues. V lost 4 bases and J lost 1, with 15 bases in between. The chain's CDR3 is CASSSQGLDGTDTQYF. The DNA of the CDR3 is TGTGCCAGCAGCTCACAGGGTTTGGACGGCACAGATACGCAGTATTTT.